This T cell receptor beta chain was sequenced during a study of blood T cell repertoires in COVID-19 (dated by TCRdb to the early 2020s). At the level of the whole study: Samples covering the acute and convalescent phases of COVID-19 were provided by collaborators in the United States, Italy and Spain. The dataset comprised deeply sampled blood TCRbeta repertoires from subjects exposed to, actively infected with, or recovered from COVID-19. The repertoires were released in a freely available public database intended as a resource for research on the immune response to SARS-CoV-2. The material from the prospective study consisted of cDNA or gDNA derived from T cells, B-cell-depleted T cells, or PBMCs. Where available, HLA class I and class II types were taken from metadata supplied by the sample provider and were not determined by assay-based typing. The samples were drawn from two sources: the first 160 participants of the ongoing ImmuneRACE study, and 950 to 1,500 subjects contributed by 6 global collaborators. A de-identified subject ID, COVID-19 status, age in years and sex were almost always included in the sample metadata.

TCRbeta CDR3 regions were amplified from genomic DNA by means of the immunoSEQ Assay, a bias-controlled multiplex PCR. Per the authors' processing: Within the assay, amplification of reference gene primers was used to estimate how many nucleated cells each sample contained. Sequence reads were collapsed and filtered to measure the absolute abundance of every unique TCRbeta CDR3 rearrangement. For each sample, productive Simpson clonality was calculated by taking the square root of Simpson's diversity index across productive rearrangements. The source is immuneACCESS, and TCRdb retained only in-frame sequences with V and J called. Part of the clones is not carried over; for the studies checked, unresolved V genes explain less than half of this, and the remainder is unexplained. That table furnishes V, J and clone size, whereas the DNA furnished D and trimming. In this sample the table shows about 120,000 clones, roughly 84% of which occur a single time. Roughly 4% of the sample goes to the ten largest clones.

Of note for this clone: What this receptor recognizes is not known. No base quality values were provided; no much bigger clone lies one nucleotide off.

General findings and caveats noted by the study authors: The quantity of clinical and demographic metadata differed by source and by participant and was supplied without curation.

The CDR3 holds 15 amino acids from the cysteine to the phenylalanine. The entry retains the CDR3 DNA only, 45 bases that are in frame from base 1. Participants in the prospective study were aged roughly 18 to 100 years, lived in over 20 United States geographic areas, and enrolled through a virtual design. Cohort assignment in the prospective study relied on participant-reported clinical history from a screening survey and a study questionnaire. Recovered participants in ImmuneRACE Cohort 3 were defined by two consecutive negative NP/OP PCR tests, clearance by a healthcare professional, or resolution of symptoms. Each participant in the prospective study had whole blood, serum and a nasopharyngeal or oropharyngeal swab collected by mobile phlebotomists. Over an approximately 2-month period, participants in the prospective study had the option of providing additional blood draws and questionnaires. Blood samples from the prospective study were shipped frozen or at room temperature prior to DNA extraction.

In this chain, TRBV1 is recombined with TRBJ1-1; the D call TRBD1 from the table was never checked on the DNA. TRBV1 constitutes a pseudogene. The specimen was PBMCs or T cells enriched from blood (not recorded which). This sequence was found in a woman aged 25-40 years who had recovered from COVID-19. The nucleotide sequence reads TGCACCAGCAGCCAAGATACAGGGTCGAACACTGAAGCTTTCTTT. This yields the protein CTSSQDTGSNTEAFF.